This TCR beta chain derives from a study of Ad26.COV2.S vaccination and SARS-CoV-2 variants. Points from the study as a whole: The study found similar non-spike TCR breadth in vaccine and placebo recipients. Possibly, TCR breadth and depth analyses underestimated total T cell responses.

Treatment meaning: some 19 received Ad26.COV2.S at low or high dose, single or two shots; about 5 received placebo; per-sample allocation not given. The samples date from day 63 after the first vaccine or placebo injection. The vaccine antigen was prefusion-stabilized Wuhan SARS-CoV-2 spike. With respect to this clone: Its antigen remains unknown.

Assay used: immunoSEQ multiplex PCR; TCRdb lists only in-frame clones, some missing. This sample yields about 400,000 clones, of which around nine tenths are seen a single time; 1.9% belongs to the top ten. V gave up 3 bases and J gave up 5 bases, with 14 bases separating them. The germline gives CDR1 SGHRS, CDR2 YFSETQ. The CDR3 is 14 residues long. The chain recombines TRBV5-1 with TRBJ2-5; weak D call: TRBD2 (6 bases). The receptor's source is a person aged 18-65 years who received the Ad26.COV2.S COVID-19 vaccine or a placebo. The input for sequencing was peripheral blood, taken in a trial of Ad26.COV2.S vaccine versus placebo. The CDR3, as DNA: TGCGCCAGCAGCTCCCTCGGGAGCGATGAGACCCAGTACTTC. It codes for CASSSLGSDETQYF.